This T cell receptor (beta chain) was captured by sequencing in a study of human T cells and chemical hapten exposure. As for the study in general: Diphenylcyclopropenone was applied weekly to patients' scalps across the roughly 25-week study. Points from the study as a whole: Sensitizing to DPC left TCRs with a frequency above 1 in 1000 unaltered.

Time point meaning: patch test 3, about 24 weeks after DPC sensitization. The treatment here: therapeutic diphenylcyclopropenone sensitization with weekly scalp DPC. Note on this clonotype: Its matching antigen is unknown.

The CDR3 runs to 16 residues. V was clipped by 2 bases and J by 2 bases; unmatched bases: 4. Germline V gives CDR1 MDHEN, CDR2 SYDVKM. Separate cDNA molecules received unique molecular identifiers, which the library attached to them. TCRdb processed the RACE reads anew with MiXCR; each CDR3 protein has one entry. The sample holds 130,000 or so distinct CDR3 sequences, roughly 10% seen once. The source was whole blood, collected in connection with sensitization to the hapten diphenylcyclopropenone (DPC). The origin of this receptor is a woman between 45 and 60 years old with alopecia areata. Some clones in this sample may be carry-over from other donors' samples. The rearrangement links TRBV28 to TRBJ2-3; TRBD1 matches at 10 bases. CDR3 nucleotides: TGTGCCAGCAGTTTAGACAGGGGGCGGGTCACAGATACGCAGTATTTT. Protein: CASSLDRGRVTDTQYF.